Listed below are T cell receptor beta chains from one sample, sequenced in a study of cytotoxic CD8 clonotypes in ibrutinib-treated CLL. TCRdb's table, derived via immunoSEQ multiplex PCR, lists solely in-frame clones and lacks some. The table includes just over 65,000 clones, around two thirds detected once. Source: PBMCs, taken after 12 months of ibrutinib treatment. These receptor sequences come from a human donor with chronic lymphocytic leukemia. CDR3s include the opening cysteine and the closing phenylalanine or tryptophan. The order of the fields is V gene, D gene, clone size, J gene, CDR3 protein, CDR3 DNA. The D gene is left open where the match is weak. Clone size is stated in some rows and not others, as once, few, many or a class when expanded.

V gene: TRBV2; D gene: TRBD1; clone size: -; J gene: TRBJ2-7; CDR3 protein: CASDRAPHEQYF; CDR3 DNA: TGTGCCAGCGACAGGGCGCCCCACGAGCAGTACTTC
V gene: TRBV7-8; D gene: -; clone size: -; J gene: TRBJ2-7; CDR3 protein: CASSLYIERNSEQYF; CDR3 DNA: TGTGCCAGCAGCTTATATATCGAGCGGAACAGCGAGCAGTACTTC
V gene: TRBV19; D gene: -; clone size: -; J gene: TRBJ1-1; CDR3 protein: CASSIDIRNTEAFF; CDR3 DNA: TGTGCCAGTAGTATTGACATTCGGAACACTGAAGCTTTCTTT
V gene: TRBV5-1; D gene: -; clone size: -; J gene: TRBJ2-7; CDR3 protein: CASSLEGFAYEQYF; CDR3 DNA: TGCGCCAGCAGCTTGGAAGGGTTCGCCTACGAGCAGTACTTC
V gene: TRBV5-6; D gene: -; clone size: -; J gene: TRBJ1-1; CDR3 protein: CASSLVGGLNTEAFF; CDR3 DNA: TGTGCCAGCAGCCTGGTGGGCGGCTTGAACACTGAAGCTTTCTTT
V gene: TRBV28; D gene: -; clone size: -; J gene: TRBJ1-2; CDR3 protein: CASSLGIGGVYGYTF; CDR3 DNA: TGTGCCAGCAGTTTAGGCATAGGGGGGGTCTATGGCTACACCTTC
V gene: TRBV28; D gene: -; clone size: -; J gene: TRBJ2-3; CDR3 protein: CASSFRQGQDTQYF; CDR3 DNA: TGTGCCAGCAGTTTCCGGCAGGGCCAAGATACGCAGTATTTT
V gene: TRBV27; D gene: -; clone size: few; J gene: TRBJ1-4; CDR3 protein: CASGGALALNEKLFF; CDR3 DNA: TGTGCCAGCGGCGGGGCCCTGGCCCTTAATGAAAAACTGTTTTTT
V gene: TRBV27; D gene: TRBD1; clone size: -; J gene: TRBJ1-4; CDR3 protein: CASSLAGTVNEKLFF; CDR3 DNA: TGTGCCAGCAGTTTGGCCGGGACAGTGAATGAAAAACTGTTTTTT
V gene: TRBV2; D gene: TRBD2; clone size: -; J gene: TRBJ2-2; CDR3 protein: CASSEGLAGDGELFF; CDR3 DNA: TGTGCCAGCAGTGAAGGCCTAGCGGGGGACGGGGAGCTGTTTTTT
V gene: TRBV18; D gene: TRBD1; clone size: -; J gene: TRBJ1-6; CDR3 protein: CASSRGTEGSPLHF; CDR3 DNA: TGTGCCAGCTCACGAGGGACAGAAGGTTCACCCCTCCACTTT
V gene: TRBV19; D gene: -; clone size: -; J gene: TRBJ2-5; CDR3 protein: CASSMGGTQYF; CDR3 DNA: TGTGCCAGTAGTATGGGAGGGACCCAGTACTTC
V gene: TRBV30; D gene: -; clone size: few; J gene: TRBJ1-1; CDR3 protein: CAWSVGPLNTEAFF; CDR3 DNA: TGTGCCTGGAGTGTGGGACCGTTGAACACTGAAGCTTTCTTT
V gene: TRBV19; D gene: TRBD2; clone size: -; J gene: TRBJ2-3; CDR3 protein: CASSVLAGGRTDTQYF; CDR3 DNA: TGTGCCAGTAGTGTACTAGCGGGGGGCCGCACAGATACGCAGTATTTT
V gene: TRBV9; D gene: -; clone size: -; J gene: TRBJ1-5; CDR3 protein: CASSEGPGQGRQPQHF; CDR3 DNA: TGTGCCAGCAGCGAGGGACCCGGACAAGGACGTCAGCCCCAGCATTTT
V gene: TRBV2; D gene: TRBD1; clone size: few; J gene: TRBJ2-7; CDR3 protein: CASRAGTGSYEQYF; CDR3 DNA: TGTGCCAGCAGGGCCGGGACAGGCTCCTACGAGCAGTACTTC
V gene: TRBV7-2; D gene: -; clone size: -; J gene: TRBJ1-3; CDR3 protein: CASSFSGNTIYF; CDR3 DNA: TGTGCCAGCAGCTTTTCTGGAAACACCATATATTTT
V gene: TRBV7-9; D gene: TRBD2; clone size: -; J gene: TRBJ2-3; CDR3 protein: CASSYRLAGTTDTQYF; CDR3 DNA: TGTGCCAGCAGCTACCGACTAGCGGGCACCACAGATACGCAGTATTTT
V gene: TRBV6-5; D gene: TRBD1; clone size: -; J gene: TRBJ1-2; CDR3 protein: CASRPHDRGDYGYTF; CDR3 DNA: TGTGCCAGCAGGCCACACGACAGGGGGGACTATGGCTACACCTTC
V gene: TRBV30; D gene: -; clone size: -; J gene: TRBJ1-2; CDR3 protein: CAWSAPRNYGYTF; CDR3 DNA: TGTGCCTGGAGTGCGCCCAGGAACTATGGCTACACCTTC
V gene: TRBV14; D gene: TRBD1; clone size: -; J gene: TRBJ1-2; CDR3 protein: CASSENPRQGGYGYTF; CDR3 DNA: TGTGCCAGCAGCGAGAACCCAAGACAGGGGGGCTATGGCTACACCTTC
V gene: TRBV5-1; D gene: -; clone size: -; J gene: TRBJ2-7; CDR3 protein: CASSEQPSVYEQYF; CDR3 DNA: TGCGCCAGCAGCGAACAACCGTCGGTCTACGAGCAGTACTTC
V gene: TRBV25-1; D gene: TRBD1; clone size: -; J gene: TRBJ1-3; CDR3 protein: CASELQQGAGNTIYF; CDR3 DNA: TGTGCCAGCGAACTCCAACAGGGGGCTGGAAACACCATATATTTT
V gene: TRBV9; D gene: TRBD1; clone size: -; J gene: TRBJ1-2; CDR3 protein: CASSVDRVAYGYTF; CDR3 DNA: TGTGCCAGCAGCGTCGACAGGGTCGCCTATGGCTACACCTTC
V gene: TRBV30; D gene: -; clone size: -; J gene: TRBJ1-6; CDR3 protein: CAWYPGPQPSRTNSPLHF; CDR3 DNA: TGTGCCTGGTACCCAGGCCCCCAGCCCTCAAGGACAAATTCACCCCTCCACTTT
V gene: TRBV11-2; D gene: TRBD2; clone size: -; J gene: TRBJ2-2; CDR3 protein: CASSTWTSGDAGELFF; CDR3 DNA: TGTGCCAGCAGCACCTGGACTAGCGGGGATGCCGGGGAGCTGTTTTTT
V gene: TRBV9; D gene: -; clone size: -; J gene: TRBJ1-6; CDR3 protein: CASSGEGGFNNSPLHF; CDR3 DNA: TGTGCCAGCAGCGGCGAAGGGGGATTCAATAATTCACCCCTCCACTTT
V gene: TRBV5-1; D gene: -; clone size: -; J gene: TRBJ2-7; CDR3 protein: CASSRRGIRDEQYF; CDR3 DNA: TGCGCCAGCAGCCGTCGAGGTATTAGGGACGAGCAGTACTTC
V gene: TRBV10-2; D gene: TRBD1; clone size: few; J gene: TRBJ1-3; CDR3 protein: CASSPTGAGNTIYF; CDR3 DNA: TGCGCCAGCTCCCCCACAGGGGCAGGAAACACCATATATTTT
V gene: TRBV30; D gene: -; clone size: -; J gene: TRBJ1-5; CDR3 protein: CAWSVGLIGQPQHF; CDR3 DNA: TGTGCCTGGAGTGTAGGACTGATAGGGCAGCCCCAGCATTTT
V gene: TRBV4-1; D gene: -; clone size: few; J gene: TRBJ1-1; CDR3 protein: CASKVDTEAFF; CDR3 DNA: TGCGCCAGTAAGGTGGACACTGAAGCTTTCTTT
V gene: TRBV7-9; D gene: TRBD1; clone size: -; J gene: TRBJ1-1; CDR3 protein: CASASFSGTGATGEAFF; CDR3 DNA: TGTGCCAGCGCCTCCTTCTCCGGGACAGGGGCGACGGGTGAAGCTTTCTTT
V gene: TRBV5-1; D gene: -; clone size: -; J gene: TRBJ1-6; CDR3 protein: CASSLDGQPPLHF; CDR3 DNA: TGCGCCAGCAGCTTGGATGGCCAACCGCCCCTCCACTTT
V gene: TRBV19; D gene: -; clone size: few; J gene: TRBJ1-2; CDR3 protein: CASTPTGTLGYTF; CDR3 DNA: TGTGCCAGTACTCCGACAGGCACTCTCGGCTACACCTTC
V gene: TRBV18; D gene: -; clone size: few; J gene: TRBJ1-1; CDR3 protein: CASHGWGVTEAFF; CDR3 DNA: TGTGCCAGCCACGGGTGGGGGGTCACTGAAGCTTTCTTT
V gene: TRBV10-3; D gene: -; clone size: -; J gene: TRBJ2-7; CDR3 protein: CAISESGNDYEQYF; CDR3 DNA: TGTGCCATCAGTGAGTCCGGTAATGACTACGAGCAGTACTTC
V gene: TRBV6-1; D gene: -; clone size: -; J gene: TRBJ1-1; CDR3 protein: CASNGGPLEAFF; CDR3 DNA: TGTGCCAGCAACGGGGGACCTTTAGAAGCTTTCTTT
V gene: TRBV5-1; D gene: -; clone size: -; J gene: TRBJ1-6; CDR3 protein: CASSFRPPRRAKNSPLHF; CDR3 DNA: TGCGCCAGCAGCTTCCGGCCCCCGAGAAGGGCGAAAAATTCACCCCTCCACTTT
V gene: TRBV7-2; D gene: -; clone size: -; J gene: TRBJ1-6; CDR3 protein: CASGGGNVNSPLHF; CDR3 DNA: TGTGCCAGCGGGGGGGGTAATGTTAATTCACCCCTCCACTTT
V gene: TRBV11-3; D gene: -; clone size: -; J gene: TRBJ1-1; CDR3 protein: CASSLGPGDTEAFF; CDR3 DNA: TGTGCCAGCAGCTTAGGTCCAGGAGATACTGAAGCTTTCTTT
V gene: TRBV5-1; D gene: -; clone size: -; J gene: TRBJ2-2; CDR3 protein: CASRPQVDIGELFF; CDR3 DNA: TGCGCCAGCAGGCCACAGGTGGATATCGGGGAGCTGTTTTTT
V gene: TRBV11-3; D gene: -; clone size: -; J gene: TRBJ2-1; CDR3 protein: CASSSSRDIFDNEQFF; CDR3 DNA: TGTGCCAGCAGCTCCTCCCGGGACATATTTGACAATGAGCAGTTCTTC
V gene: TRBV30; D gene: -; clone size: -; J gene: TRBJ2-3; CDR3 protein: CAWRAPQGDTQYF; CDR3 DNA: TGTGCCTGGAGGGCGCCACAGGGAGATACGCAGTATTTT
V gene: TRBV15; D gene: -; clone size: -; J gene: TRBJ2-3; CDR3 protein: CATSRAAGALGDTQYF; CDR3 DNA: TGTGCCACCAGCAGAGCCGCAGGCGCCCTCGGAGATACGCAGTATTTT
V gene: TRBV2; D gene: TRBD1; clone size: -; J gene: TRBJ1-5; CDR3 protein: CASRDRGRGQPQHF; CDR3 DNA: TGTGCCAGCAGGGACAGGGGGCGAGGTCAGCCCCAGCATTTT
V gene: TRBV5-4; D gene: -; clone size: -; J gene: TRBJ2-2; CDR3 protein: CASSFPGPNTGELFF; CDR3 DNA: TGTGCCAGCAGCTTCCCCGGGCCGAACACCGGGGAGCTGTTTTTT
V gene: TRBV4-1; D gene: -; clone size: few; J gene: TRBJ1-1; CDR3 protein: CASSHSAWGAFF; CDR3 DNA: TGCGCCAGCAGCCACTCTGCTTGGGGGGCTTTCTTT
V gene: TRBV10-2; D gene: -; clone size: -; J gene: TRBJ2-5; CDR3 protein: CASSVAGRETQYF; CDR3 DNA: TGCGCCAGCAGTGTTGCGGGGAGGGAGACCCAGTACTTC
V gene: TRBV6-5; D gene: TRBD1; clone size: -; J gene: TRBJ2-7; CDR3 protein: CASSYITGTGFHEQYF; CDR3 DNA: TGTGCCAGCAGTTACATAACAGGGACAGGGTTCCACGAGCAGTACTTC
V gene: TRBV18; D gene: -; clone size: -; J gene: TRBJ1-5; CDR3 protein: CASSNGGQPNQPQHF; CDR3 DNA: TGTGCCAGCTCAAACGGTGGACAGCCCAATCAGCCCCAGCATTTT
V gene: TRBV2; D gene: TRBD1; clone size: few; J gene: TRBJ1-2; CDR3 protein: CASTEGAGMDGYTF; CDR3 DNA: TGTGCCAGCACCGAGGGGGCAGGGATGGATGGCTACACCTTC
V gene: TRBV9; D gene: -; clone size: few; J gene: TRBJ1-1; CDR3 protein: CASSVEVDSIEAFF; CDR3 DNA: TGTGCCAGCAGCGTAGAGGTGGACAGCATTGAAGCTTTCTTT
V gene: TRBV2; D gene: -; clone size: -; J gene: TRBJ2-5; CDR3 protein: CASSAARGETQYF; CDR3 DNA: TGTGCCAGCAGTGCGGCCAGGGGAGAGACCCAGTACTTC
V gene: TRBV6-5; D gene: TRBD2; clone size: -; J gene: TRBJ2-3; CDR3 protein: CASRRGVYPDTQYF; CDR3 DNA: TGTGCCAGCAGGCGGGGGGTATACCCCGATACGCAGTATTTT
V gene: TRBV7-4; D gene: -; clone size: once; J gene: TRBJ2-5; CDR3 protein: CASSLLQIGTQYF; CDR3 DNA: TGTGCCAGCAGCCTTTTACAGATAGGGACCCAGTACTTC
V gene: TRBV5-1; D gene: -; clone size: few; J gene: TRBJ2-1; CDR3 protein: CASSFGNAGTLSNEQFF; CDR3 DNA: TGCGCCAGCAGCTTTGGGAATGCCGGGACCTTGAGCAATGAGCAGTTCTTC
V gene: TRBV7-2; D gene: -; clone size: -; J gene: TRBJ1-6; CDR3 protein: CASSLWARHNSPLHF; CDR3 DNA: TGTGCCAGCAGCTTATGGGCCAGGCATAATTCACCCCTCCACTTT
V gene: TRBV5-6; D gene: -; clone size: -; J gene: TRBJ1-2; CDR3 protein: CASSPWGARGYTF; CDR3 DNA: TGTGCCAGCAGCCCGTGGGGGGCGCGGGGCTACACCTTC
V gene: TRBV6-1; D gene: TRBD1; clone size: -; J gene: TRBJ2-7; CDR3 protein: CASRTEQGASYEQYF; CDR3 DNA: TGTGCCAGCAGGACTGAACAGGGGGCCTCCTACGAGCAGTACTTC